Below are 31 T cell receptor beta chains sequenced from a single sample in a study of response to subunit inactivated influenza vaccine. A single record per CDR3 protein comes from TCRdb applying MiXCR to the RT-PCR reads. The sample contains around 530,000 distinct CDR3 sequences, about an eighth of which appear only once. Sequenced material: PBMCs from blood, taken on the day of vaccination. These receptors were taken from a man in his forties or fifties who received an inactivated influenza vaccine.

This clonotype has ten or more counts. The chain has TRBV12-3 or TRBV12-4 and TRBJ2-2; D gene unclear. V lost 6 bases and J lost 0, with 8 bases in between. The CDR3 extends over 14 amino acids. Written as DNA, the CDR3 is TGTGCCAGCAGCAGTCAAACGAACACCGGGGAGCTGTTTTTT. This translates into CASSSQTNTGELFF.

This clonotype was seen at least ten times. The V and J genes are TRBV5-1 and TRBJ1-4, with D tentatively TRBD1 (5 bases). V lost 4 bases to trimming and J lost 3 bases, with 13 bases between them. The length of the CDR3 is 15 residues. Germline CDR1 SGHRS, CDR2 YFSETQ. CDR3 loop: CASSLVGGANEKLFF. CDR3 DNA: TGCGCCAGCAGCCTGGTGGGGGGAGCTAATGAAAAACTGTTTTTT. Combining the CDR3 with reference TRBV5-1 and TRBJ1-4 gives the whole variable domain KAGVTQTPRYLIKTRGQQVTLSCSPISGHRSVSWYQQTPGQGLQFLFEYFSETQRNKGNFPGRFSGRQFSNSRSEMNVSTLELGDSALYLCASSLVGGANEKLFFGSGTQLSVL.

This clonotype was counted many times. CDR3 bases: TGTGCCAGTACTCCTGGTCAGGGAAACTATGGCTACACCTTC. This encodes CASTPGQGNYGYTF. V and J are TRBV7-2 and TRBJ1-2; D may be TRBD1 (5 bases). From germline, CDR1 is SGHTA and CDR2 FQGNSA. Trimming took 9 bases from V and 2 from J, leaving 16 bases between them. The CDR3 is made up of 14 amino acids. Supplemented by reference TRBV7-2 and TRBJ1-2, the full variable domain reads GAGVSQSPSNKVTEKGKDVELRCDPISGHTALYWYRQSLGQGLEFLIYFQGNSAPDKSGLPSDRFSAERTGGSVSTLTIQRTQQEDSAVYLCASTPGQGNYGYTFGSGTRLTVV.

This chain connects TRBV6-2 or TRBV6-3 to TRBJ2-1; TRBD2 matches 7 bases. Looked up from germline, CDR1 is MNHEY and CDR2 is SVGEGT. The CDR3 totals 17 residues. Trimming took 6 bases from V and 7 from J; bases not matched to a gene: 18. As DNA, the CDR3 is TGTGCCAGCAGCCGTCCGTCTGGGGGAGGGAGATTGAATGAGCAGTTCTTC. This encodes CASSRPSGGGRLNEQFF.

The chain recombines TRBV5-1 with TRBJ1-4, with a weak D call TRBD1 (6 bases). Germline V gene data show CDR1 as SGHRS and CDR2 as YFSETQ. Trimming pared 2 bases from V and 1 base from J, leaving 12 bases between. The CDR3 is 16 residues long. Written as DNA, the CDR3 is TGCGCCAGCAGCTTACAGGGTCAGCAAACTAATGAAAAACTGTTTTTT. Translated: CASSLQGQQTNEKLFF.

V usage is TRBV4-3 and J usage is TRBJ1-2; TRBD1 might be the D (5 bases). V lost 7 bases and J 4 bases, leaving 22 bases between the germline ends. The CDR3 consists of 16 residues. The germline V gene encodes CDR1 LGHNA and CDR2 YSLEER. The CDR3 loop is CASTKEHARGFYGYTF. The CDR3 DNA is TGCGCCAGCACCAAAGAGCACGCAAGGGGCTTCTATGGCTACACCTTC.

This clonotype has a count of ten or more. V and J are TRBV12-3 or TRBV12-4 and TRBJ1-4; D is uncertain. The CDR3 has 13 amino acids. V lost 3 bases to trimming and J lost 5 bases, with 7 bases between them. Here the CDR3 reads CASSLWENEKLFF. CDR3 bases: TGTGCCAGCAGTTTGTGGGAAAATGAAAAACTGTTTTTT.

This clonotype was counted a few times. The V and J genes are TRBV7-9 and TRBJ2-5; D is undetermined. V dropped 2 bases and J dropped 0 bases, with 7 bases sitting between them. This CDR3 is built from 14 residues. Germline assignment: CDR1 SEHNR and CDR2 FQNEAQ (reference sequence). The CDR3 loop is CASSLTVYQETQYF. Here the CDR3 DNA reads TGTGCCAGCAGCTTAACAGTGTACCAAGAGACCCAGTACTTC.

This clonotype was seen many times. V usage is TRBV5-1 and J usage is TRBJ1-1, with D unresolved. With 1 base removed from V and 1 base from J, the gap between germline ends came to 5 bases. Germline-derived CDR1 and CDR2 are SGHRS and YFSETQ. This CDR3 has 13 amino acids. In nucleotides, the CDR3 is TGCGCCAGCAGCTTGCCAGCGAACACTGAAGCTTTCTTT. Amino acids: CASSLPANTEAFF.

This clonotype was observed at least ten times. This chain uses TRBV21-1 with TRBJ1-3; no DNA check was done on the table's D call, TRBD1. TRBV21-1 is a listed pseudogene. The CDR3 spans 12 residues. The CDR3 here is CASGGGGNTIYF. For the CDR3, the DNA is TGTGCCAGCGGGGGCGGAGGAAACACCATATATTTT.

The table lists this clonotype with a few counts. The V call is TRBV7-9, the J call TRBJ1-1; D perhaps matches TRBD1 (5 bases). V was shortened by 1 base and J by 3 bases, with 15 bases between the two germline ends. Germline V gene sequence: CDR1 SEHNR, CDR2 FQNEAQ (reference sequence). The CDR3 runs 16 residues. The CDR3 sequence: CASSLGGDYRDTEAFF. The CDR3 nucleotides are TGTGCCAGCAGCTTAGGGGGGGACTATCGGGACACTGAAGCTTTCTTT.

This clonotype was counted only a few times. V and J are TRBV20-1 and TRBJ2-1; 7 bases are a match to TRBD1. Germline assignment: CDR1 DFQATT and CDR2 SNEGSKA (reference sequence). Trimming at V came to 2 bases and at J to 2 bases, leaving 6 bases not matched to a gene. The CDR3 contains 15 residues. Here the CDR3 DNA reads TGCAGTGCTAGAACCCTGCAGGGGGCCTACAATGAGCAGTTCTTC. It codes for CSARTLQGAYNEQFF.

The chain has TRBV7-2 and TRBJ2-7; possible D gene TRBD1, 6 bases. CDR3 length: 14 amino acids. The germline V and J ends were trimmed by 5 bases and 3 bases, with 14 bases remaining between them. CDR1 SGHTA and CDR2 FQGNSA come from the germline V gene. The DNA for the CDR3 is TGTGCCAGCAGCGTGACAGGAAGGAACTACGAGCAGTACTTC. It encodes CASSVTGRNYEQYF.

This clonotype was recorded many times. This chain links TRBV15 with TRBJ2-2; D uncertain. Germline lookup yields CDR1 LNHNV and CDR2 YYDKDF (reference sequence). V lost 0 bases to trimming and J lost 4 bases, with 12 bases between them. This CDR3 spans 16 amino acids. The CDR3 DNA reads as TGTGCCACCAGCAGAGAAATGGCAGACCTCACCGGGGAGCTGTTTTTT. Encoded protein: CATSREMADLTGELFF.

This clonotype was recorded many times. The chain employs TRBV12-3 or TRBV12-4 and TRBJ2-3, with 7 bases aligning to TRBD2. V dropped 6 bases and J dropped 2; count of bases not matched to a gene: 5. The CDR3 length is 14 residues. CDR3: CASSRAGFTDTQYF. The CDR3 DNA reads TGTGCCAGCAGCCGAGCGGGATTCACAGATACGCAGTATTTT.

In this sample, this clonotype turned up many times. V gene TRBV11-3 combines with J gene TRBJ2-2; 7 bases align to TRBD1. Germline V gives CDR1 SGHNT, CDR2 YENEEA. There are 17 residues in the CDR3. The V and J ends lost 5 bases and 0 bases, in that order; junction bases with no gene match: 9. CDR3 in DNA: TGTGCCAGCAGCCGACCTCGGGACAGCCCGAACACCGGGGAGCTGTTTTTT. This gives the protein CASSRPRDSPNTGELFF.

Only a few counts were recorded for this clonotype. The CDR3 sequence: CAWTHTGDEQYF. CDR3 DNA sequence: TGTGCCTGGACTCATACAGGGGACGAGCAGTACTTC. The gene calls are TRBV30 and TRBJ2-7; TRBD1 matches 7 bases. V shed 4 bases, J shed 5 bases, and the junction held 5 bases outside the gene matches. The CDR3 is 12 amino acids. Germline CDR1 GTSNPN, CDR2 SVGIG (reference sequence).

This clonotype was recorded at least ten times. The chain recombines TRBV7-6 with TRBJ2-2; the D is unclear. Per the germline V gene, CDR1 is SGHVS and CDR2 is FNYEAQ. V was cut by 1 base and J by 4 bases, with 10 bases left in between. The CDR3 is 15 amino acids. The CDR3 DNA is TGTGCCAGCAGCTTAGAGGTTTGGGTCACCGGGGAGCTGTTTTTT. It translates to CASSLEVWVTGELFF.

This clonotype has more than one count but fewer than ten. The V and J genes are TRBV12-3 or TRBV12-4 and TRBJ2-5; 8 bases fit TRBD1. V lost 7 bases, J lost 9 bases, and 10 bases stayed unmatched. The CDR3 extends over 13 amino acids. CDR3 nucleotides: TGTGCCAGCAATCTTGACAGGGGATCGGCCCAGTACTTC. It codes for CASNLDRGSAQYF.

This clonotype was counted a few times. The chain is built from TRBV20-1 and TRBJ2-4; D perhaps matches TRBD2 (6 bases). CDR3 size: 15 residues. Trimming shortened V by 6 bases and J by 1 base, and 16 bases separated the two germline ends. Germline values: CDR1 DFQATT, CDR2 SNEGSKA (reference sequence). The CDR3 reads CSAKVGAGAKNIQYF. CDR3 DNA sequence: TGCAGTGCCAAGGTCGGGGCGGGGGCCAAAAACATTCAGTACTTC.

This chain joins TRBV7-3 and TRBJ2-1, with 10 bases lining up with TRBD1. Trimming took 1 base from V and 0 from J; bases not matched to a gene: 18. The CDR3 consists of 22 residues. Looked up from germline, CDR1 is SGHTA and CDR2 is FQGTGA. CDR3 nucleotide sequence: TGTGCCAGCAGCTTAAGGTGGCGGGACAGGGGTCGCGGCTCGAGCTCCTACAATGAGCAGTTCTTC. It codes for CASSLRWRDRGRGSSSYNEQFF.

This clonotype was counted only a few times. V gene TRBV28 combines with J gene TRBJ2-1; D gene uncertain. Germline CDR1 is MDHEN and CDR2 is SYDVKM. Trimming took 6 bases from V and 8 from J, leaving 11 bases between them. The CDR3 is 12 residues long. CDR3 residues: CASRSWSYEQFF. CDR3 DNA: TGTGCCAGCAGATCGTGGTCCTATGAGCAGTTCTTC.

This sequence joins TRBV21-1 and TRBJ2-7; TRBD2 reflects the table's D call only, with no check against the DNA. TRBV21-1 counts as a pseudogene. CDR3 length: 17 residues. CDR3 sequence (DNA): TGTGCCAGCAGCAAAAAAGGGAGAGCCGGGAGGGATTACGAGCAGTACTTC. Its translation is CASSKKGRAGRDYEQYF.

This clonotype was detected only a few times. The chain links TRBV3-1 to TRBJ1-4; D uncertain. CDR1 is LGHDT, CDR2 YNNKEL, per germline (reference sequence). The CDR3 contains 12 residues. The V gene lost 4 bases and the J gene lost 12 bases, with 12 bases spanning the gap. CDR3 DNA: TGTGCCAGCAGCCTCCTGGGTAGGGAACTGTTTTTT. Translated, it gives CASSLLGRELFF.

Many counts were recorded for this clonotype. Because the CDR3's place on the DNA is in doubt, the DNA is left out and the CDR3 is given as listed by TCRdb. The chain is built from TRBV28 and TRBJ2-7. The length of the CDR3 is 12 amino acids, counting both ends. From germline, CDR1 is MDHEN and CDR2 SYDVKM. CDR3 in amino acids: CASSFLEIEQYF.

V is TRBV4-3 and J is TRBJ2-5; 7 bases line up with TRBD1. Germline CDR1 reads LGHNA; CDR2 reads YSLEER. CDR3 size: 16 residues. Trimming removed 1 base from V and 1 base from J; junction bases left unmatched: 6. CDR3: CASSQGAYRGQETQYF. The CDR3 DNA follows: TGCGCCAGCAGCCAAGGGGCGTACAGGGGCCAAGAGACCCAGTACTTC.

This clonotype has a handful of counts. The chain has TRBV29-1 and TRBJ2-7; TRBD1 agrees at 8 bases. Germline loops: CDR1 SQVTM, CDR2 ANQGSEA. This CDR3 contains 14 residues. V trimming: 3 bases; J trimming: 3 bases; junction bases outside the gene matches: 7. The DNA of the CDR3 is TGCAGCGTTGACACCCAAGGACAGGGCTACGAGCAGTACTTC. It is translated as CSVDTQGQGYEQYF.

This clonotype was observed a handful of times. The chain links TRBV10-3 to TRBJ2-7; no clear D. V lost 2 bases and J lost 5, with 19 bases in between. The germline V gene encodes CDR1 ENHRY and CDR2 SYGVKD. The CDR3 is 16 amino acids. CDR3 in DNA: TGTGCCATCAGTGAGCGTGTTACCACTAACTCGAACGAGCAGTACTTC. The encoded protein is CAISERVTTNSNEQYF.

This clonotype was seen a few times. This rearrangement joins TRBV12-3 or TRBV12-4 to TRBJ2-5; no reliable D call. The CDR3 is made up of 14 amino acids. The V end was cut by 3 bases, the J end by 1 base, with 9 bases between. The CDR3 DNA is TGTGCCAGCAGTTTGGGGATAATCCAAGAGACCCAGTACTTC. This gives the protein CASSLGIIQETQYF.

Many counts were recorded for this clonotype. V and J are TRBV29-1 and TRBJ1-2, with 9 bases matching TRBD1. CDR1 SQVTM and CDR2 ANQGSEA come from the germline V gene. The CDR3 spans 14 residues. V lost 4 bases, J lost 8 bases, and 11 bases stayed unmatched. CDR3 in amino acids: CSVAGTGRLEGYTF. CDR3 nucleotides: TGCAGCGTTGCCGGGACAGGGAGGTTGGAGGGCTACACCTTC.

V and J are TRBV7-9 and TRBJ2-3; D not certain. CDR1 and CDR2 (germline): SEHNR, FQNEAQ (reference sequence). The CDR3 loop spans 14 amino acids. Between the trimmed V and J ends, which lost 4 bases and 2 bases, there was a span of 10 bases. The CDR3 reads CASSSVSTTDTQYF. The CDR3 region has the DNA TGTGCCAGCAGCTCGGTCAGTACCACAGATACGCAGTATTTT.